The 15 T cell receptor beta chains given below trace back to one sample, sequenced in a study of T cells in Graves' hyperthyroidism and ophthalmopathy. From RNA transcripts, TCR beta CDR3 regions were amplified. An initial round of RT-PCR targeting the TCR CDR3 relied on the HTBI primer set. TCRdb re-called the multiplex PCR reads through MiXCR, storing one row per CDR3 protein. The data hold under 800,000 distinct CDR3 sequences, with 12% to 15% observed a single time. Sequencing was carried out using blood. Receptor source: a woman under 30 with Graves' hyperthyroidism.

As DNA, the CDR3 is TGCAGTGCTAGAGTACCGAGGGACTACAATGAGCAGTTCTTC. Translating it yields CSARVPRDYNEQFF. The chain employs TRBV20-1 and TRBJ2-1, with D perhaps matching TRBD2 (5 bases). The CDR3 is made up of 14 amino acids. With 1 base removed from V and 3 bases from J, the gap between germline ends came to 10 bases. Germline-derived CDR1 and CDR2 are DFQATT and SNEGSKA (reference sequence).

This clonotype was counted between two and nine times. A much larger clone lies a single base off, so this may be a read error. The chain uses TRBV20-1 and TRBJ2-7; D might be TRBD1 or TRBD2, each matching 5 bases. The DNA end is a closer match to TRBJ2-1, so the J assignment may be wrong. The CDR3 spans 14 residues. CDR1 is DFQATT, CDR2 SNEGSKA, per germline (reference sequence). The CDR3 DNA sequence: TGCAGTGCGAGGGGTGGGGCGCGGTCCTACGAGCAGTTCTTC. It encodes CSARGGARSYEQFF.

The V gene is TRBV19, the J gene TRBJ2-7; 8 positions match TRBD2. The germline gives CDR1 LNHDA, CDR2 SQIVND (reference sequence). The CDR3 runs to 14 residues. V trimming: 3 bases; J trimming: 2 bases; junction bases outside the gene matches: 3. The CDR3 coding sequence is TGTGCCAGTAGTATTAAAGCGGGAGCCTACGAGCAGTACTTC. It is translated as CASSIKAGAYEQYF.

This clonotype occurred a few times. The CDR3 is CSVQTDSTREAFF. The CDR3 DNA reads as TGCAGCGTACAAACGGACAGCACGCGTGAAGCTTTCTTT. The gene calls are TRBV29-1 and TRBJ1-1; TRBD1 might be the D (6 bases). Germline CDR1 reads SQVTM; CDR2 reads ANQGSEA. V was shortened by 6 bases and J by 7 bases, with 18 bases between the two germline ends. The CDR3 runs 13 residues.

This clonotype appeared many times. This chain uses TRBV7-2 with TRBJ2-7; the match to TRBD2 covers 11 bases. Trimming removed 1 base from V and 2 bases from J; junction bases left unmatched: 1. Looked up from germline, CDR1 is SGHTA and CDR2 is FQGNSA. The CDR3 contains 15 residues. The CDR3 loop reads CASSLELAGAYEQYF. The CDR3, as DNA: TGTGCCAGCAGCTTAGAACTAGCGGGAGCCTACGAGCAGTACTTC.

This clonotype was recorded many times. The chain has TRBV29-1 and TRBJ1-1; the D gene is possibly TRBD1 (5 bases). This CDR3 is built from 15 residues. Trimming took 7 bases from V and 0 from J, leaving 18 bases between them. Germline V gene lookup returns CDR1 SQVTM and CDR2 ANQGSEA. CDR3 nucleotide sequence: TGCAGCGCCGCGGGACTAATGGGGGTGAACACTGAAGCTTTCTTT. Amino acids: CSAAGLMGVNTEAFF. Supplemented by reference TRBV29-1 and TRBJ1-1, the full variable domain reads SAVISQKPSRDICQRGTSLTIQCQVDSQVTMMFWYRQQPGQSLTLIATANQGSEATYESGFVIDKFPISRPNLTFSTLTVSNMSPEDSSIYLCSAAGLMGVNTEAFFGQGTRLTVV.

This clonotype was detected many times. CDR3 bases: TGTGCCAGCAGCATCCGACAGGCCCACTATGGCTACACCTTC. Residues: CASSIRQAHYGYTF. The V gene is TRBV3-1, the J gene TRBJ1-2; maybe TRBD1 (6 bases). V was pared by 5 bases and J by 3 bases, with 13 bases between. CDR1 and CDR2 (germline): LGHDT, YNNKEL (reference sequence). The CDR3 runs to 14 residues.

This clonotype was observed a handful of times. The V call is TRBV7-9, the J call TRBJ2-1; D not certain. The CDR3 is 12 amino acids. CDR1 SEHNR and CDR2 FQNEAQ come from the germline V gene (reference sequence). V lost 5 bases, J lost 7 bases, and 9 bases lay in between. In DNA, the CDR3 is TGTGCCAGCAGCCCCTATAGGAATGAGCAGTTCTTC. It specifies CASSPYRNEQFF.

This clonotype was picked up many times. CDR3 sequence (DNA): TGTGCCAGCAGTCGGTCGCCCGGGACTAGCGGGAGTACAGTAAAAGAGACCCAGTACTTC. Protein sequence: CASSRSPGTSGSTVKETQYF. This chain joins TRBV3-1 and TRBJ2-5; 14 bases are shared with TRBD2. Germline loops: CDR1 LGHDT, CDR2 YNNKEL (reference sequence). The CDR3 spans 20 residues. Losses at the gene ends were 6 bases for V and 3 bases for J; bases not matched to a gene: 18.

V and J are TRBV6-2 or TRBV6-3 and TRBJ1-3, with D possibly matching TRBD1 (6 bases). The CDR3 sequence is 16 residues long. Per the germline V gene, CDR1 is MNHEY and CDR2 is SVGEGT. The V end was cut by 4 bases, the J end by 0 bases, with 13 bases between. The CDR3 sequence: CASSWRTASSGNTIYF. CDR3 in DNA: TGTGCCAGCAGTTGGAGGACAGCGAGCTCTGGAAACACCATATATTTT.

This clonotype was observed at least ten times. The rearrangement uses TRBV12-3 or TRBV12-4 and TRBJ1-1; no reliable D call. The CDR3 is 11 amino acids. Trimming shortened V by 6 bases and J by 6 bases, and 8 bases separated the two germline ends. CDR3 amino acids: CASRWRSEAFF. The CDR3 nucleotides read TGTGCCAGCAGGTGGAGGTCTGAAGCTTTCTTT.

This clonotype was counted ten times or more. This chain connects TRBV5-1 to TRBJ2-1; 15 positions match TRBD2. CDR3 length: 17 residues. Germline-derived CDR1 and CDR2 are SGHRS and YFSETQ. V lost 0 bases, J lost 10 bases, and 8 bases stayed unmatched. The CDR3 region has the DNA TGCGCCAGCAGCTTGGGCCCCGGGACTAGCGGGAGGCTAGAGCAGTTCTTC. Its protein product is CASSLGPGTSGRLEQFF. Complete variable domain (other parts from reference TRBV5-1 and TRBJ2-1): KAGVTQTPRYLIKTRGQQVTLSCSPISGHRSVSWYQQTPGQGLQFLFEYFSETQRNKGNFPGRFSGRQFSNSRSEMNVSTLELGDSALYLCASSLGPGTSGRLEQFFGPGTRLTVL.

The genes are TRBV29-1 and TRBJ2-1; 15 nucleotides line up with TRBD2. Germline V gene lookup returns CDR1 SQVTM and CDR2 ANQGSEA. Trimming took 6 bases from V and 4 from J; bases not matched to a gene: 10. The CDR3 has 17 residues. CDR3 amino acids: CSVRPGLAGGRYNEQFF. The CDR3 DNA reads as TGCAGCGTCCGACCGGGACTAGCGGGGGGTCGGTACAATGAGCAGTTCTTC.

This clonotype was recorded many times. The CDR3 nucleotides are TGTGCCAGCCAACCTCCGGGACAGAGGAGCACTGAAGCTTTCTTT. As protein: CASQPPGQRSTEAFF. The J gene is TRBJ1-1, the V gene TRBV6-1; TRBD1 agrees at 7 bases. Germline CDR1 MNHNS, CDR2 SASEGT. The CDR3 runs to 15 residues. V shed 8 bases, J shed 4 bases, and the junction held 13 bases outside the gene matches.

Many counts were recorded for this clonotype. The rearrangement uses TRBV20-1 and TRBJ2-4; D tentatively fits TRBD1 or TRBD2 (6 bases each). This CDR3 is 14 amino acids long. V was pared by 6 bases and J by 6 bases, with 18 bases between. Germline V lookup: CDR1 DFQATT, CDR2 SNEGSKA (reference sequence). CDR3: CSARGWLGGNIQYF. In DNA form, the CDR3 reads TGCAGTGCCCGGGGGTGGCTAGGGGGAAACATTCAGTACTTC.